This T cell receptor beta chain was observed in a study of vaccination and CD4 T cells after COVID-19. The Oncomine TCR Beta short-read assay generated sequence data from the DNA of cultured CD4+ T cells. The template was genomic DNA from cultured CD4+ T cells. TCRdb fed the PCR reads into MiXCR, producing one record per CDR3 protein. The table records 9,900 or so distinct CDR3 sequences, around 30% of them present only once. As to treatment: roughly nine-day PBMC culture with coronavirus spike peptide pools or control peptides (ViraFEST assay). Prior to the COVID-19 pandemic (2011-2018), the unexposed donor's CD4+ T cells were collected. Points on this clonotype: Its antigen is not identified.

This clonotype was obtained from a human donor in good health. The sample consisted of CD4+ T cells from blood, cultured in vitro.

The CDR3 nucleotides are TGTGCCAGCAGCCAGGGGGGGGCTAGCGGACTCTACGAGCAGTACTTC. Translated, it gives CASSQGGASGLYEQYF. The chain has TRBV7-2 and TRBJ2-7; tentatively, D is TRBD1 or TRBD2 (7 bases each). The CDR3 covers 16 residues. Per the germline V gene, CDR1 is SGHTA and CDR2 is FQGNSA. Trimming removed 5 bases at V and 3 bases at J, with 20 bases between. The complete variable domain, with remaining parts taken from reference TRBV7-2 and TRBJ2-7, reads GAGVSQSPSNKVTEKGKDVELRCDPISGHTALYWYRQSLGQGLEFLIYFQGNSAPDKSGLPSDRFSAERTGGSVSTLTIQRTQQEDSAVYLCASSQGGASGLYEQYFGPGTRLTVT.